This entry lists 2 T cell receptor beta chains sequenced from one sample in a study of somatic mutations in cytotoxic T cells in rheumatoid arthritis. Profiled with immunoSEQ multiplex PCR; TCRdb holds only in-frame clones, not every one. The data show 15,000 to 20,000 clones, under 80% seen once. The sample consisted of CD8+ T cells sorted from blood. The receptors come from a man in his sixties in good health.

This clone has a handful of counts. This chain's CDR3 is CASSLSVLLAGVNTGELFF. The DNA of the CDR3 is TGTGCCAGCAGCTTGTCCGTCCTACTAGCGGGGGTCAACACCGGGGAGCTGTTTTTT. The gene calls are TRBV5-6 and TRBJ2-2; TRBD2 matches at 11 bases. The CDR3 extends over 19 amino acids. Germline CDR1 is SGHDT and CDR2 is YYEEEE. Trimming cost V 1 base and J 2 bases; bases outside gene matches: 10.

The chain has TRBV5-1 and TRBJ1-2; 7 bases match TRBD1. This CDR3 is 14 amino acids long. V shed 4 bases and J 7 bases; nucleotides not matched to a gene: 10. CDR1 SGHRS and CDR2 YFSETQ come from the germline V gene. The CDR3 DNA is TGCGCCAGCAGCCCAGGACAGGCCCTCGGTGGCTACACCTTC. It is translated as CASSPGQALGGYTF.